This passage covers 15 T cell receptor beta chains from one sample sequenced in a study of cytomegalovirus exposure and HLA in healthy donors. PCR amplification relied on 60 Vbeta primers (plus 13 Jbeta primers). Only in-frame clones appear in the TCRdb table, and some are missing; sequencing was by immunoSEQ multiplex PCR. Here the sample spans about 130,000 clones, 75% to 85% being singletons. Sequenced material: PBMCs. Every receptor here comes from a man aged 40-50 years in good health and CMV-seronegative.

The chain joins TRBV5-1 to TRBJ1-6; 7 bases line up with TRBD1. With 4 bases clipped from V and 8 bases from J, the junction kept 6 bases outside the gene matches. CDR3 length equals 14 residues. Germline V gives CDR1 SGHRS, CDR2 YFSETQ. For the CDR3, the DNA is TGCGCCAGCAGCCCGGGACAGTTAGATTCACCCCTCCACTTT. As protein: CASSPGQLDSPLHF.

The V call is TRBV5-5, the J call TRBJ1-2; perhaps TRBD1 as D (6 bases). The V end lost 0 bases, the J end lost 0 bases, and 9 bases lay between the germline ends. Germline-derived CDR1 and CDR2 are SGHKS and YYEKEE (reference sequence). This CDR3 comprises 15 residues. CDR3 DNA sequence: TGTGCCAGCAGCTTGGTGGGGACAACTAACTATGGCTACACCTTC. This sequence encodes CASSLVGTTNYGYTF.

The chain couples TRBV4-3 to TRBJ1-5; D is perhaps TRBD1 (5 bases). The CDR3 runs 15 residues. V was cut by 1 base and J by 4 bases, with 11 bases left in between. Germline V CDR1 and CDR2: LGHNA, YSLEER. The CDR3 spells CASSQGSTVNQPQHF. In DNA, the CDR3 is TGCGCCAGCAGCCAAGGATCGACAGTGAATCAGCCCCAGCATTTT.

The J gene is TRBJ1-1, the V gene TRBV19; TRBD1 matches at 7 bases. Germline V gives CDR1 LNHDA, CDR2 SQIVND (reference sequence). Germline trimming cut 5 bases from V and 7 bases from J; bases unmatched to any gene: 10. This CDR3 has 14 amino acids. The CDR3 region is CASSPTGRRGEAFF. CDR3 coding DNA: TGTGCCAGTAGTCCGACAGGGCGGAGGGGTGAAGCTTTCTTT.

The rearrangement links TRBV27 to TRBJ1-2; a possible D gene is TRBD1 (5 bases). V was shortened by 3 bases and J by 6 bases, with 11 bases between the two germline ends. The CDR3 has 13 residues. The germline gives CDR1 MNHEY, CDR2 SMNVEV (reference sequence). This chain's CDR3 is CASSFDGADGYTF. CDR3 DNA sequence: TGTGCCAGCAGTTTTGATGGGGCAGATGGCTACACCTTC.

The chain couples TRBV5-4 to TRBJ2-3; 12 nucleotides agree with TRBD2. The germline V gene has CDR1 SGHNT and CDR2 YYREEE (reference sequence). Trimming took 0 bases from V and 2 from J; bases not matched to a gene: 7. This CDR3 has 18 residues. CDR3 loop: CASSLEKLAGGLTDTQYF. Written as DNA, the CDR3 is TGTGCCAGCAGCTTGGAGAAACTAGCGGGGGGCCTCACAGATACGCAGTATTTT.

The chain links TRBV27 to TRBJ2-2; 9 nucleotides align to TRBD2. CDR1 MNHEY and CDR2 SMNVEV come from the germline V gene (reference sequence). This CDR3 contains 16 residues. Trimming cost V 0 bases and J 6 bases; bases outside gene matches: 5. The CDR3 reads CASSLSGGGAPGELFF. CDR3 DNA sequence: TGTGCCAGCAGTTTATCTGGCGGGGGGGCCCCCGGGGAGCTGTTTTTT.

The V call is TRBV6-5, the J call TRBJ1-5; 7 positions match TRBD1. The germline gives CDR1 MNHEY, CDR2 SVGAGI. CDR3 size: 13 residues. The trim removed 5 bases at V and 6 bases at J, leaving 4 bases unmatched. The CDR3 DNA reads TGTGCCAGCAGTATGAACAGGGGTCAGCCCCAGCATTTT. This gives the protein CASSMNRGQPQHF.

In DNA, the CDR3 is TGTGCCAGCTCCCCTCGGACAGGGCGTCATGGCTACACCTTC. Translating it yields CASSPRTGRHGYTF. The rearrangement uses TRBV28 and TRBJ1-2; 8 bases match TRBD1. This CDR3 has 14 residues. In germline, CDR1 is MDHEN, CDR2 SYDVKM. J lost 6 bases, V lost 8 bases, and 11 bases had no gene match.

The genes are TRBV14 and TRBJ1-2, with 7 positions matching TRBD1. Germline CDR1 SGHDN, CDR2 FVKESK. The CDR3 loop spans 13 amino acids. Trimming cost V 6 bases and J 8 bases; bases outside gene matches: 9. CDR3 amino acids: CASRRQGWEGYTF. The CDR3 DNA sequence: TGTGCCAGCAGACGACAGGGCTGGGAAGGCTACACCTTC.

The rearrangement joins TRBV7-9 to TRBJ1-3; 7 bases map to TRBD1. CDR1 is SEHNR and CDR2 is FQNEAQ in the germline V gene (reference sequence). The junction had 10 bases not matched to a gene; V was cut back by 7 bases and J by 7 bases. This CDR3 is built from 14 residues. The CDR3 here is CASNRQGEENTIYF. For the CDR3, the DNA is TGTGCCAGCAACCGACAGGGAGAGGAGAACACCATATATTTT.

This sequence joins TRBV21-1 and TRBJ2-2; the tabulated D call, TRBD1, remains unverified against the DNA. TRBV21-1 corresponds to a pseudogene. This CDR3 is 14 amino acids long. The CDR3, as DNA: TGTGCCCCGAAACCCAGGGAAAGGGCCGGGGAGCTGTTTTTT. It specifies CAPKPRERAGELFF.

This chain's CDR3 is CASRGTGKYSGGYTF. CDR3 DNA sequence: TGTGCCAGCAGAGGGACAGGGAAATATTCGGGCGGCTACACCTTC. The V gene is TRBV28, the J gene TRBJ1-2; TRBD1 agrees at 9 bases. The ends lost 6 bases at V and 8 bases at J; junction bases unmatched: 13. The CDR3 covers 15 residues. Germline CDR1 and CDR2: MDHEN and SYDVKM.

The V and J genes are TRBV19 and TRBJ1-1, with D uncertain. Germline values: CDR1 LNHDA, CDR2 SQIVND (reference sequence). CDR3 length: 13 amino acids. V lost 5 bases and J 4 bases, leaving 11 bases between the germline ends. CDR3 region: CASSPFGGTEAFF. The CDR3 nucleotides read TGTGCCAGTAGTCCCTTTGGCGGCACTGAAGCTTTCTTT. Complete variable domain (other parts from reference TRBV19 and TRBJ1-1): DGGITQSPKYLFRKEGQNVTLSCEQNLNHDAMYWYRQDPGQGLRLIYYSQIVNDFQKGDIAEGYSVSREKKESFPLTVTSAQKNPTAFYLCASSPFGGTEAFFGQGTRLTVV.

This clone has just a few counts. V gene TRBV4-3 combines with J gene TRBJ1-2; no reliable D call. The germline V gene encodes CDR1 LGHNA and CDR2 YSLEER. Trimming left V 0 bases short and J 5 bases short, with 13 bases between. The CDR3 is 15 amino acids. CDR3 residues: CASSQDYEQLYGYTF. In DNA form, the CDR3 reads TGCGCCAGCAGCCAAGATTATGAACAGTTGTATGGCTACACCTTC.